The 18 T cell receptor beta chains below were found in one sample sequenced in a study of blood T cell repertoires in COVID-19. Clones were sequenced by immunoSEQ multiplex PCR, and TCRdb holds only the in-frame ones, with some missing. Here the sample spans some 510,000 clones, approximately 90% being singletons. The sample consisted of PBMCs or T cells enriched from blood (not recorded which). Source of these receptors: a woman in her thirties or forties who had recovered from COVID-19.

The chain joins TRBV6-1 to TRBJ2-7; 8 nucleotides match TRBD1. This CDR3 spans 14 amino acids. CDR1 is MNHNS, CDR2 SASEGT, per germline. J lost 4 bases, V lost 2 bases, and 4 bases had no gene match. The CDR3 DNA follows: TGTGCCAGCAGTGAACACAGGGGGATGTACGAGCAGTACTTC. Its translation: CASSEHRGMYEQYF.

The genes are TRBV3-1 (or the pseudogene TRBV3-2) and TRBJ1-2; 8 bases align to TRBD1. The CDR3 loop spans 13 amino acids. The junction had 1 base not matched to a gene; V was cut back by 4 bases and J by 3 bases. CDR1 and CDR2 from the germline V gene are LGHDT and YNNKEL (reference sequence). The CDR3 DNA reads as TGTGCCAGCAGCCCGACAGGGGACTATGGCTACACCTTC. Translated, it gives CASSPTGDYGYTF.

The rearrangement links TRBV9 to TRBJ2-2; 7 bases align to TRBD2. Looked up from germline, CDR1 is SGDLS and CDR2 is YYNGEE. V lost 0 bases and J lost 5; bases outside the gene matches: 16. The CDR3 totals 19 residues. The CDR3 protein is CASSVASKGREWKTGELFF. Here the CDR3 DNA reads TGTGCCAGCAGCGTAGCTTCCAAGGGGCGGGAGTGGAAAACCGGGGAGCTGTTTTTT.

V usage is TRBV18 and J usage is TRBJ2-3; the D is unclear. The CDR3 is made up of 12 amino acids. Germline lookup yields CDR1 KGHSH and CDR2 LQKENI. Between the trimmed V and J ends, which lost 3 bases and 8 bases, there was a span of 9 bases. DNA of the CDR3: TGTGCCAGCTCACCCCTCTCCTCTACGCAGTATTTT. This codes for CASSPLSSTQYF.

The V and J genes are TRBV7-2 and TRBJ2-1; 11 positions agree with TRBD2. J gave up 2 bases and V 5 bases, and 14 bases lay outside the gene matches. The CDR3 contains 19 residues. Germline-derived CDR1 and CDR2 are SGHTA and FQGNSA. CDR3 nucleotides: TGTGCCAGCAGCCCCGTAGTGGCGACTAGCGGGGACACCTACAATGAGCAGTTCTTC. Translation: CASSPVVATSGDTYNEQFF.

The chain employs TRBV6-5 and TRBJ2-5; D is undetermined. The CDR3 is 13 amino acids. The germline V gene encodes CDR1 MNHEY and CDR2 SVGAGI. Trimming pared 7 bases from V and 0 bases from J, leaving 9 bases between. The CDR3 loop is CASTHPDQETQYF. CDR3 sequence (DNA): TGTGCCAGCACCCATCCAGACCAAGAGACCCAGTACTTC.

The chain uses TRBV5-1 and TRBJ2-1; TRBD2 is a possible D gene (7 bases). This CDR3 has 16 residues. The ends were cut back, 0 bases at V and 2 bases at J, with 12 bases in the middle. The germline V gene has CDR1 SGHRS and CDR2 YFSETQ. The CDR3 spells CASSLGGGATYNEQFF. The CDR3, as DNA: TGCGCCAGCAGCTTGGGAGGGGGGGCTACCTACAATGAGCAGTTCTTC.

The CDR3 sequence is CASSVSAGLGNSPLHF. The CDR3 coding sequence is TGTGCCAGCAGCGTTTCCGCAGGGCTAGGCAATTCACCCCTCCACTTT. The J gene is TRBJ1-6, the V gene TRBV2; perhaps TRBD1 as D (5 bases). CDR1 and CDR2 from the germline V gene are SNHLY and FYNNEI. This CDR3 is 16 amino acids long. V shed 6 bases and J shed 7 bases, with 19 bases lying between them.

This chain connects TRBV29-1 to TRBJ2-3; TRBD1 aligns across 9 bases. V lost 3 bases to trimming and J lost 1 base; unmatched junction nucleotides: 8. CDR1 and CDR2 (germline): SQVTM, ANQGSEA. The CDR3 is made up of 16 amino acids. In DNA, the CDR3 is TGCAGCGTTGAGGGGACAGGGAGGTCCGGCACAGATACGCAGTATTTT. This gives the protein CSVEGTGRSGTDTQYF.

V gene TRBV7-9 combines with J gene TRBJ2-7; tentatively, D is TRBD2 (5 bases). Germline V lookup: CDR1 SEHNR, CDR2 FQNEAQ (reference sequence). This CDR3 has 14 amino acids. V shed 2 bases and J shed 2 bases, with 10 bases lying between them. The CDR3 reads CASSLSGFTYEQYF. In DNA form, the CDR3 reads TGTGCCAGCAGCTTATCGGGGTTTACCTACGAGCAGTACTTC.

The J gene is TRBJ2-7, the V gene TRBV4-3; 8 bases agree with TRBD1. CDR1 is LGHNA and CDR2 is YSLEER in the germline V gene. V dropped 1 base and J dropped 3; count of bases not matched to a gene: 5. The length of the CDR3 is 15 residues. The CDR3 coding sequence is TGCGCCAGCAGCCAAGTGGGACAGGCCAACTACGAGCAGTACTTC. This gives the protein CASSQVGQANYEQYF.

This chain's CDR3 is CASGQGDSYEQYF. The DNA of the CDR3 is TGCGCCTCTGGACAGGGTGACTCCTACGAGCAGTACTTC. The J gene is TRBJ2-7, the V gene TRBV4-1, with TRBD1 identical over 8 bases. CDR1 and CDR2 from the germline V gene are MGHRA and YSYEKL. This CDR3 has 13 amino acids. V lost 11 bases to trimming and J lost 0 bases; unmatched junction nucleotides: 6.

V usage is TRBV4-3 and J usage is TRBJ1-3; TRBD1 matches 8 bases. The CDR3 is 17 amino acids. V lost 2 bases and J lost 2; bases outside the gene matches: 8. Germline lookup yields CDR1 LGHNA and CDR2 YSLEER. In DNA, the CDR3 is TGCGCCAGCAGCCAAATTAGACAGGGGCAACCTGGAAACACCATATATTTT. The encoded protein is CASSQIRQGQPGNTIYF.

The CDR3 DNA sequence: TGTGCCAGCGCATACGAGGGGGCTAGCGGGAACCATGAGCAGTTCTTC. Translated: CASAYEGASGNHEQFF. V usage is TRBV9 and J usage is TRBJ2-1, with 9 positions matching TRBD2. From germline, CDR1 is SGDLS and CDR2 YYNGEE. Losses at the gene ends were 7 bases for V and 8 bases for J; bases not matched to a gene: 16. CDR3 length equals 16 residues. The full variable domain, with the rest looked up from reference TRBV9 and TRBJ2-1, is DSGVTQTPKHLITATGQRVTLRCSPRSGDLSVYWYQQSLDQGLQFLIQYYNGEERAKGNILERFSAQQFPDLHSELNLSSLELGDSALYFCASAYEGASGNHEQFFGPGTRLTVL.

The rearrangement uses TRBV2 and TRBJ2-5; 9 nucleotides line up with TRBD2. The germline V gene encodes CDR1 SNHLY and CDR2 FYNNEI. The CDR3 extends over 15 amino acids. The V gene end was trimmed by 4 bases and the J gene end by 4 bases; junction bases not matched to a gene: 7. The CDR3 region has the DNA TGTGCCAGCAGTGTTCTAGCGGGAAATACAGAGACCCAGTACTTC. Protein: CASSVLAGNTETQYF.

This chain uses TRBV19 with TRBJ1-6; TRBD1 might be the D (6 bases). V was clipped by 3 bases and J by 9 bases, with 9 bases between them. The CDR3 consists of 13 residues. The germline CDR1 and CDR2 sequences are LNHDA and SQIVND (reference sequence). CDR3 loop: CASSIRTASPLHF. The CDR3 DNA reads TGTGCCAGTAGTATTAGGACAGCTTCACCCCTCCACTTT.

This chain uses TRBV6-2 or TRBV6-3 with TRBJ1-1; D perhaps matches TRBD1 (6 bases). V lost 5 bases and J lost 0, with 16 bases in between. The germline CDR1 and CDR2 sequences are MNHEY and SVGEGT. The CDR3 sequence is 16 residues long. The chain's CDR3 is CASSHREGQLNTEAFF. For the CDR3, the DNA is TGTGCCAGCAGTCACAGGGAAGGACAGCTGAACACTGAAGCTTTCTTT.

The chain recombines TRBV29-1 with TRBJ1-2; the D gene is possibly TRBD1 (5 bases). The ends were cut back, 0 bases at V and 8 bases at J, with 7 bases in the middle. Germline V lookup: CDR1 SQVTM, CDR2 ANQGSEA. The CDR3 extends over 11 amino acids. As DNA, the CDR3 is TGCAGCGTTGAAGATGGGGCGGGCTACACCTTC. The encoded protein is CSVEDGAGYTF.